The 22 T cell receptor beta chains below were found in one sample sequenced in a study of blood T cell repertoires in COVID-19. The data were produced by immunoSEQ multiplex PCR, yet TCRdb's version contains in-frame clones alone and is incomplete. The data hold some 200,000 clones, with around 86% observed a single time. The sequenced sample was peripheral blood. These receptors all stem from a woman aged 70 to 79 with COVID-19, enrolled during active disease.

The CDR3 DNA reads TGTGCCAGCAGCCAAACCAGGGCTAGCGGGGGCAATGAGCAGTTCTTC. Residues: CASSQTRASGGNEQFF. This chain joins TRBV28 and TRBJ2-1; TRBD2 agrees at 10 bases. CDR1 is MDHEN, CDR2 SYDVKM, per germline. The V segment lost 6 bases and the J segment 6 bases; nucleotides outside the gene matches: 11. CDR3 size: 16 residues. Full variable domain (missing parts from reference TRBV28 and TRBJ2-1): DVKVTQSSRYLVKRTGEKVFLECVQDMDHENMFWYRQDPGLGLRLIYFSYDVKMKEKGDIPEGYSVSREKKERFSLILESASTNQTSMYLCASSQTRASGGNEQFFGPGTRLTVL.

V is TRBV6-2 or TRBV6-3 and J is TRBJ2-2; 16 positions agree with TRBD2. The CDR3 loop spans 18 amino acids. The V gene's germline CDR1 is MNHEY and CDR2 SVGEGT. Trimming removed 2 bases from V and 6 bases from J; junction bases left unmatched: 6. The CDR3 spells CASSYDPGTSGRAGELFF. CDR3 DNA sequence: TGTGCCAGCAGTTACGATCCCGGGACTAGCGGGAGGGCCGGGGAGCTGTTTTTT.

This clone was seen a few times. V gene TRBV6-5 combines with J gene TRBJ1-3; 9 bases match TRBD1. Per germline, CDR1 MNHEY and CDR2 SVGAGI. CDR3 length equals 14 residues. Trimming at V came to 9 bases and at J to 8 bases, leaving 11 bases not matched to a gene. The DNA for the CDR3 is TGTGCCAGTAAACTAGGGACAGGGAGACACACCATATATTTT. Translation: CASKLGTGRHTIYF.

The J gene is TRBJ1-6, the V gene TRBV9; 12 bases line up with TRBD1. Trimming removed 4 bases from V and 15 bases from J; junction bases left unmatched: 11. This CDR3 contains 15 residues. Germline CDR1 SGDLS, CDR2 YYNGEE. The CDR3 is CASSSRRGQGADLHF. CDR3 sequence (DNA): TGTGCCAGCAGCTCGCGGCGGGGACAGGGGGCGGACCTCCACTTT. The full variable domain, in which reference TRBV9 and TRBJ1-6 provide the parts outside the CDR3, is DSGVTQTPKHLITATGQRVTLRCSPRSGDLSVYWYQQSLDQGLQFLIQYYNGEERAKGNILERFSAQQFPDLHSELNLSSLELGDSALYFCASSSRRGQGADLHFGNGTRLTVT.

The genes are TRBV12-3 or TRBV12-4 and TRBJ1-1, with D perhaps matching TRBD1 (5 bases). The length of the CDR3 is 12 residues. Trimming left V 5 bases short and J 1 base short, with 5 bases between. CDR3 coding DNA: TGTGCCAGCAGTCAGGGGAACACTGAAGCTTTCTTT. Protein: CASSQGNTEAFF.

The genes are TRBV5-1 and TRBJ2-3; 11 positions match TRBD2. The CDR3 consists of 16 residues. Germline V lookup: CDR1 SGHRS, CDR2 YFSETQ. V shed 1 base, J shed 7 bases, and the junction held 8 bases outside the gene matches. The CDR3 loop is CASSLSSGRATNTQYF. In DNA, the CDR3 is TGCGCCAGCAGCTTGAGTAGCGGGAGGGCCACGAATACGCAGTATTTT.

The rearrangement joins TRBV20-1 to TRBJ2-1; a possible D gene is TRBD2 (6 bases). Trimming left V 3 bases short and J 7 bases short, with 10 bases between. CDR3 length: 12 amino acids. Germline V lookup: CDR1 DFQATT, CDR2 SNEGSKA (reference sequence). CDR3 sequence reads: CSASREINEQFF. CDR3 coding DNA: TGCAGTGCTAGTCGGGAGATTAATGAGCAGTTCTTC.

This clone was found once. This chain joins TRBV13 and TRBJ2-3, with 8 bases aligning to TRBD1. The CDR3 runs to 15 residues. Germline CDR1 and CDR2: PRHDT and FYEKMQ (reference sequence). The trim removed 4 bases at V and 3 bases at J, leaving 6 bases unmatched. CDR3 amino acids: CASSYYRGRTDTQYF. CDR3 nucleotides: TGTGCCAGCAGCTACTACAGGGGGAGGACAGATACGCAGTATTTT.

This rearrangement joins TRBV9 to TRBJ2-1; TRBD2 matches 8 bases. The trim removed 4 bases at V and 8 bases at J, leaving 14 bases unmatched. The CDR3 sequence is 16 residues long. The germline V gene has CDR1 SGDLS and CDR2 YYNGEE. The CDR3, as DNA: TGTGCCAGCAGCCAATCCGGAGCGGGAGTCAGCGATGAGCAGTTCTTC. This gives the protein CASSQSGAGVSDEQFF.

CDR3 sequence: CASSTGGPGSSYF. The DNA of the CDR3 is TGTGCCAGCAGTACTGGGGGCCCCGGGTCATCGTACTTC. This chain connects TRBV27 to TRBJ2-7, with a weak D call TRBD1 (6 bases). V lost 5 bases, J lost 12 bases, and 20 bases lay in between. The CDR3 has 13 amino acids. Germline V gene sequence: CDR1 MNHEY, CDR2 SMNVEV (reference sequence).

This clone was seen once. The rearrangement links TRBV21-1 to TRBJ2-5; TRBD2 reflects the table's D call only, with no check against the DNA. TRBV21-1 corresponds to a pseudogene. This CDR3 region has 14 residues. DNA of the CDR3: TGTGCCAGCAGCAAAGCTAGCGCACAAGAGACCCAGTACTTC. It codes for CASSKASAQETQYF.

The chain has TRBV19 and TRBJ2-7; 11 bases align to TRBD1. The CDR3 runs to 14 residues. Germline V CDR1 and CDR2: LNHDA, SQIVND (reference sequence). J was trimmed by 5 bases and V by 5 bases; bases with no gene match: 5. CDR3 DNA: TGTGCCAGTAGTTCCTGGACAGGGGGCGACGAGCAGTACTTC. As protein: CASSSWTGGDEQYF.

The genes are TRBV19 and TRBJ2-7, with D tentatively TRBD1 (6 bases). CDR3 size: 14 residues. V lost 6 bases to trimming and J lost 4 bases, with 16 bases between them. In germline, CDR1 is LNHDA, CDR2 SQIVND (reference sequence). The CDR3: CASRVFPGQYEQYF. In DNA, the CDR3 is TGTGCCAGTAGAGTATTTCCTGGACAGTACGAGCAGTACTTC.

The CDR3 sequence: CASRRGLGSGNTIYF. CDR3 DNA: TGTGCCAGCAGGAGGGGACTGGGCTCTGGAAACACCATATATTTT. The rearrangement links TRBV6-5 to TRBJ1-3; the D gene is possibly TRBD1 (5 bases). V lost 6 bases and J 0 bases, leaving 12 bases between the germline ends. Germline assignment: CDR1 MNHEY and CDR2 SVGAGI. The CDR3 runs to 15 residues.

V usage is TRBV29-1 and J usage is TRBJ1-2; D call uncertain. This CDR3 is built from 11 residues. Trimming took off 5 bases at V and 2 bases at J, with 6 bases between the two ends. Germline lookup yields CDR1 SQVTM and CDR2 ANQGSEA. The CDR3 sequence: CSVWQNYGYTF. The CDR3 DNA follows: TGCAGCGTTTGGCAGAACTATGGCTACACCTTC.

This clone came up once. The J gene is TRBJ2-1, the V gene TRBV6-5; 8 bases are a match to TRBD1. V was pared by 6 bases and J by 4 bases, with 5 bases of the junction left unmatched. This CDR3 contains 14 residues. Per germline, CDR1 MNHEY and CDR2 SVGAGI. In DNA, the CDR3 is TGTGCCAGCAGCCGACAGGGGACTTACAATGAGCAGTTCTTC. This codes for CASSRQGTYNEQFF.

This clone was counted a single time. The chain joins TRBV29-1 to TRBJ2-3; 12 bases line up with TRBD2. V lost 7 bases, J lost 2 bases, and 4 bases stayed unmatched. This CDR3 region has 14 residues. Germline assignment: CDR1 SQVTM and CDR2 ANQGSEA. CDR3 DNA sequence: TGCAGCGGGACTAGCGGGGAATCCACAGATACGCAGTATTTT. Its translation: CSGTSGESTDTQYF.

The CDR3 DNA reads as TGTGCCAGCTTAGGACAGGGCGACACTGAAGCTTTCTTT. Protein sequence: CASLGQGDTEAFF. The chain combines TRBV18 with TRBJ1-1; 8 bases are shared with TRBD1. CDR3 length: 13 residues. The V gene end was trimmed by 7 bases and the J gene end by 3 bases; junction bases not matched to a gene: 4. CDR1 and CDR2 (germline): KGHSH, LQKENI. Looking up the rest from reference TRBV18 and TRBJ1-1 gives the full variable domain: NAGVMQNPRHLVRRRGQEARLRCSPMKGHSHVYWYRQLPEEGLKFMVYLQKENIIDESGMPKERFSAEFPKEGPSILRIQQVVRGDSAAYFCASLGQGDTEAFFGQGTRLTVV.

The chain couples TRBV28 to TRBJ2-1; 10 nucleotides align to TRBD2. With V trimmed by 7 bases and J by 6 bases, 9 bases remained unmatched. This CDR3 contains 15 residues. Germline-derived CDR1 and CDR2 are MDHEN and SYDVKM. CDR3 nucleotide sequence: TGTGCCAGCACCTCCCCAGCGGGAGGGATCAATGAGCAGTTCTTC. It specifies CASTSPAGGINEQFF.

V and J are TRBV13 and TRBJ2-3, with 7 bases fitting TRBD2. V shed 5 bases, J shed 2 bases, and the junction held 10 bases outside the gene matches. The CDR3 is made up of 16 amino acids. Per the germline V gene, CDR1 is PRHDT and CDR2 is FYEKMQ (reference sequence). CDR3: CASSAAGVRATDTQYF. CDR3 DNA sequence: TGTGCCAGCAGCGCCGCGGGAGTGCGGGCCACAGATACGCAGTATTTT.

V and J are TRBV11-2 and TRBJ2-1; 13 nucleotides agree with TRBD2. The CDR3 spans 18 residues. V lost 0 bases and J lost 5; bases outside the gene matches: 7. CDR1 and CDR2 from the germline V gene are SGHAT and FQNNGV. CDR3 sequence: CASSLEVIGLAGDNEQFF. CDR3 sequence (DNA): TGTGCCAGCAGCTTAGAAGTAATTGGACTAGCGGGAGACAATGAGCAGTTCTTC. The variable domain in full, completed from reference TRBV11-2 and TRBJ2-1, reads EAGVAQSPRYKIIEKRQSVAFWCNPISGHATLYWYQQILGQGPKLLIQFQNNGVVDDSQLPKDRFSAERLKGVDSTLKIQPAKLEDSAVYLCASSLEVIGLAGDNEQFFGPGTRLTVL.

This chain links TRBV11-3 with TRBJ2-7, with 10 bases identical to TRBD1. V lost 5 bases and J lost 5; bases outside the gene matches: 6. The CDR3 runs to 14 residues. From germline, CDR1 is SGHNT and CDR2 YENEEA. CDR3 sequence reads: CASSRGTGVHEQYF. As DNA, the CDR3 is TGTGCCAGCAGCCGCGGGACAGGGGTGCACGAGCAGTACTTC.